The 13 T cell receptor beta chains listed next were all sequenced from one sample in a study of blood T cell repertoires in COVID-19. Profiled with immunoSEQ multiplex PCR; TCRdb holds only in-frame clones, not every one. The sample has about 130,000 clones; about 80% are singletons. Material: peripheral blood. The receptor source for this set is a man in his fifties or sixties with acute or convalescent COVID-19.

The chain combines TRBV18 with TRBJ2-3; a possible D gene is TRBD2 (5 bases). Per germline, CDR1 KGHSH and CDR2 LQKENI. Trimming stripped 2 bases from V and 3 bases from J, with 12 bases between. The CDR3 is made up of 15 amino acids. CDR3 in DNA: TGTGCCAGCTCACCATCGAGAAGAGGGACAGATACGCAGTATTTT. Translated, it gives CASSPSRRGTDTQYF.

The chain combines TRBV28 with TRBJ1-2; D call uncertain. CDR1 and CDR2 (germline): MDHEN, SYDVKM. The length of the CDR3 is 12 residues. Trimming pared 3 bases from V and 8 bases from J, leaving 10 bases between. This CDR3 is CASSFNMRGYTF. In nucleotides, the CDR3 is TGTGCCAGCAGTTTTAATATGAGAGGCTACACCTTC.

As to this clone: The junction does not match germline at one end; this may be a read error. V and J are TRBV6-5 and TRBJ2-2; a weak D match, TRBD1 (7 bases). Looked up from germline, CDR1 is MNHEY and CDR2 is SVGAGI. The CDR3 totals 14 residues. As DNA, the CDR3 is TGTGCCAGCAGTTACTGGACAGGCTCCGGGGGGCTGTTTTTT. It specifies CASSYWTGSGGLFF.

This rearrangement joins TRBV25-1 to TRBJ1-2, with a weak D call TRBD1 (6 bases). Trimming left V 0 bases short and J 8 bases short, with 13 bases between. The CDR3 length is 14 residues. Per germline, CDR1 MGHDK and CDR2 SYGVNS. For the CDR3, the DNA is TGTGCCAGCAGTGAATATGGACAGTTTGACGGCTACACCTTC. This encodes CASSEYGQFDGYTF.

V usage is TRBV6-5 and J usage is TRBJ2-1; 9 bases are shared with TRBD2. With 6 bases clipped from V and 4 bases from J, the junction kept 4 bases outside the gene matches. The germline V gene has CDR1 MNHEY and CDR2 SVGAGI. The CDR3 has 14 amino acids. The CDR3 protein is CASRASGTYNEQFF. In DNA, the CDR3 is TGTGCCAGCAGGGCTAGCGGGACTTACAATGAGCAGTTCTTC.

The chain has TRBV4-1 and TRBJ1-3, with 10 bases that match TRBD1. V lost 6 bases to trimming and J lost 2 bases; unmatched junction nucleotides: 13. CDR3 size: 18 residues. Per germline, CDR1 MGHRA and CDR2 YSYEKL. CDR3 coding DNA: TGCGCCAGCAGTGTGGACAGGGGGACCCTGAGACCTGGAAACACCATATATTTT. Encoded protein: CASSVDRGTLRPGNTIYF.

This clone was recorded only once. J is TRBJ1-5 and V is TRBV5-1; the D gene is possibly TRBD1 (5 bases). Germline V gives CDR1 SGHRS, CDR2 YFSETQ. Trimming pared 5 bases from V and 0 bases from J, leaving 18 bases between. The CDR3 contains 17 residues. DNA of the CDR3: TGCGCCAGCAGGTCGGTAACGGGGGGGTTTAGCAATCAGCCCCAGCATTTT. This codes for CASRSVTGGFSNQPQHF.

The chain uses TRBV7-3 and TRBJ2-1; 9 bases align to TRBD2. The CDR3 covers 15 residues. V gave up 2 bases and J gave up 5 bases; unmatched junction bases: 4. CDR1 SGHTA and CDR2 FQGTGA come from the germline V gene. The CDR3 here is CASSLGAGGNNEQFF. As DNA, the CDR3 is TGTGCCAGCAGCTTAGGAGCGGGAGGAAACAATGAGCAGTTCTTC.

The V call is TRBV28, the J call TRBJ2-1, with 9 positions matching TRBD2. The CDR3 covers 15 residues. Germline CDR1 MDHEN, CDR2 SYDVKM. Trimming took 7 bases from V and 1 from J; bases not matched to a gene: 5. The DNA of the CDR3 is TGTGCCAGCAACATAGCGGGAGTGTCCTACAATGAGCAGTTCTTC. It codes for CASNIAGVSYNEQFF.

The rearrangement links TRBV7-8 to TRBJ1-2; D is unresolved. Germline-derived CDR1 and CDR2 are SGHVS and FQNEAQ. The CDR3 totals 13 residues. The ends were cut back, 5 bases at V and 8 bases at J, with 15 bases in the middle. The CDR3 sequence is CASSPSGFGGYTF. In DNA, the CDR3 is TGTGCCAGCAGCCCATCGGGGTTCGGCGGCTACACCTTC.

This sequence joins TRBV3-1 (or the pseudogene TRBV3-2) and TRBJ1-3; 9 nucleotides agree with TRBD1. The V gene end was trimmed by 4 bases and the J gene end by 1 base; junction bases not matched to a gene: 5. Looked up from germline, CDR1 is LGHDT and CDR2 is YNNKEL (reference sequence). CDR3 length: 16 residues. CDR3 region: CASSPTGGISGNTIYF. The CDR3 DNA reads TGTGCCAGCAGCCCAACAGGGGGCATATCTGGAAACACCATATATTTT.

This clone has only a few counts. The chain recombines TRBV4-1 with TRBJ1-2, with D possibly matching TRBD1 (5 bases). This CDR3 comprises 15 residues. Germline CDR1 MGHRA, CDR2 YSYEKL. With 5 bases removed from V and 1 base from J, the gap between germline ends came to 14 bases. CDR3 loop: CASSNERRGNYGYTF. CDR3 sequence (DNA): TGCGCCAGCAGCAACGAGAGAAGGGGTAACTATGGCTACACCTTC.

In its sample, this clone was seen once. This rearrangement joins TRBV7-9 to TRBJ1-1; possible D gene TRBD1, 5 bases. Deletions cut 5 bases from V and 6 bases from J, with 19 bases between. Per germline, CDR1 SEHNR and CDR2 FQNEAQ (reference sequence). CDR3 length: 15 residues. The CDR3 region is CASSPPRGANSEAFF. CDR3 DNA sequence: TGTGCCAGCAGCCCCCCCCGCGGGGCTAACTCTGAAGCTTTCTTT.